This TCR beta chain was retrieved from a study of CD8 T cells in Susac syndrome. An amount of RNA that ranged from roughly 0.45 to 1 ug was reverse transcribed with random hexamers. Amplification of TCR beta CDR3 spanned 54 Vbeta and 13 Jbeta via immunoSEQ multiplex PCR. MiXCR, applied by TCRdb to the immunoSEQ multiplex PCR reads, yields one record per CDR3 protein. The sample lists about 210,000 distinct CDR3 sequences, approximately 94% occurring once. The CDR3 is 14 residues long. Trimming shortened V by 0 bases and J by 1 base, and 5 bases separated the two germline ends. Germline values: CDR1 LNHNV, CDR2 YYDKDF (reference sequence). Diagnostic criteria defined recently for definite or probable disease were met by the Susac syndrome patients.

The source material was CD4+ T cells from PBMCs. The origin of this receptor is a human donor with Susac syndrome. This sequence joins TRBV15 and TRBJ2-3; unclear D gene. DNA for the CDR3: TGTGCCACCAGCAGAGATTCCGGCACAGATACGCAGTATTTT. It translates to CATSRDSGTDTQYF.